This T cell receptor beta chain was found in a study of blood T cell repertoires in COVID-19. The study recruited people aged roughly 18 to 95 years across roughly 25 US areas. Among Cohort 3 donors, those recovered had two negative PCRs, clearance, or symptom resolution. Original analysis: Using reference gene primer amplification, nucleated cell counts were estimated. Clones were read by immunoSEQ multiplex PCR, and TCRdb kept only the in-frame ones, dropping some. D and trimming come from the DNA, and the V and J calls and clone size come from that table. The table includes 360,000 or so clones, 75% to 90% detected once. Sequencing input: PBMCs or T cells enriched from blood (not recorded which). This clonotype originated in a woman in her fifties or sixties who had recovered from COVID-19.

DNA for the CDR3: TGCGCCAGCAGCCAAGTATGGGCGGGACAGGGAAGGGTACAGGGGGATACGCAGTATTTT. Its protein product is CASSQVWAGQGRVQGDTQYF. The V and J genes are TRBV4-1 and TRBJ2-3; TRBD1 agrees at 9 bases. The CDR3 spans 20 residues. J was trimmed by 6 bases and V by 1 base; bases with no gene match: 20. Germline V lookup: CDR1 MGHRA, CDR2 YSYEKL.